This T cell receptor beta chain was identified in a study of CD8 T cells in Susac syndrome. Germline CDR1 is LGHDT and CDR2 is YNNKEL (reference sequence). The CDR3 spans 13 residues. J lost 12 bases, V lost 7 bases, and 12 bases had no gene match. High-throughput TCR beta sequencing covered peripheral CD8+ and CD4+ T cells. With random hexamers, 0.5 to 1 ug RNA was reverse transcribed. Across 54 Vbeta and 13 Jbeta, immunoSEQ multiplex PCR amplified TCR beta CDR3. In TCRdb, the immunoSEQ multiplex PCR reads were re-called with MiXCR into one record per CDR3 protein. The table shows 95,000 to 150,000 distinct CDR3 sequences, with around 94% occurring only once.

Specimen: CD4+ T cells from PBMCs. The TCR originated in a human donor in good health. The J gene is TRBJ2-1, the V gene TRBV3-1; 7 bases map to TRBD2. CDR3 nucleotide sequence: TGTGCCAGCACCCGGTCGAGGGAGGGCGTGCAGTTCTTC. This gives the protein CASTRSREGVQFF.